This T cell receptor beta chain was documented in a study of vaccination and CD4 T cells after COVID-19. Documented treatment: approximately 10-day PBMC culture with coronavirus spike peptide pools or control peptides (ViraFEST assay). CD4+ T lymphocytes from the unexposed donor were collected before the COVID-19 pandemic (2011-2018). On this clonotype itself: Its antigen is undetermined.

The Oncomine TCR Beta short-read assay generated sequence data from the DNA of cultured CD4+ T cells. TCRdb called the PCR reads again in MiXCR, with one record for every CDR3 protein. The sample gives about 2,900 distinct CDR3 sequences, 29% of which show up once; 50% to 70% is in the top ten. The CDR3 runs 15 residues. The J segment lost 2 bases and the V segment lost 5 bases, leaving 4 bases of the junction unmatched. Sequenced sample: CD4+ T cells from blood, cultured in vitro. This receptor was identified in a human donor in good health. The chain combines TRBV12-3 or TRBV12-4 with TRBJ2-1, with TRBD1 identical over 9 bases. CDR3 protein: CASSTDRGTYNEQFF. CDR3 bases: TGTGCCAGCAGTACAGACAGGGGGACCTACAATGAGCAGTTCTTC.